The present TCR beta chain was sequenced within a study of control samples from healthy donors and cancer patients. This clone was counted only a few times. V shed 3 bases, J shed 3 bases, and the junction held 8 bases outside the gene matches. CDR1 is MGHDK and CDR2 is SYGVNS in the germline V gene. The CDR3 covers 16 residues. Sequencing was performed with immunoSEQ multiplex PCR; in TCRdb, only in-frame clones are kept and a portion is missing. The sample shows about 270,000 clones, approximately 80% of them seen only once. The sequence derives from a woman aged 55-75 years with lung cancer. Sequencing was performed on PBMCs. V is TRBV25-1 and J is TRBJ2-1; TRBD1 aligns across 7 bases. CDR3 loop: CASSETGTAHYNEQFF. CDR3 DNA sequence: TGTGCCAGCAGTGAGACCGGGACAGCGCACTACAATGAGCAGTTCTTC.